This T cell receptor (beta chain) originates from a study of blood T cell repertoires in COVID-19. In the original analysis: Amplifying reference gene primers gave estimates of nucleated cell counts. Repertoires were generated with immunoSEQ multiplex PCR, while TCRdb's copy carries only in-frame clones and drops some. V, J and clone size were drawn from that table, and D and trimming were deduced from the DNA. Of a few hundred thousand clones in the sample, about 90% are singletons; the top ten hold 2.5% to 4%. Clinical history as reported by participants underpinned cohort assignment. CDR3 length: 13 residues. Trimming took off 5 bases at V and 5 bases at J, with 12 bases between the two ends. Per the germline V gene, CDR1 is MDHEN and CDR2 is SYDVKM.

The chain has TRBV28 and TRBJ1-1; D gene unclear. This TCR came from a woman in her forties who had been exposed to COVID-19. The sample was PBMCs or T cells enriched from blood (not recorded which). CDR3 nucleotides: TGTGCCAGCAGTCGACCCCTGAGGACTGAAGCTTTCTTT. This translates into CASSRPLRTEAFF.